This T cell receptor beta chain was sequenced for a study of early T cells in non-severe SARS-CoV-2 infection. At the level of the study: Bulk RNA taken from unsorted whole blood was sequenced, leaving chains unpaired.

Overall study results and limits: VDJdb matching skewed toward anti-spike CD8 responses, missing private and CD4 specificities.

By frequency in the sample, this clonotype is large. Its antigen is not known. Individually, cDNA molecules had unique molecular identifiers attached to them. A single record per CDR3 protein comes from TCRdb applying MiXCR to the 5' RACE reads. The sample holds roughly 50,000 distinct CDR3 sequences; around a tenth are singletons and the top ten take roughly 8.3%. The length of the CDR3 is 13 residues. CDR1 SEHNR and CDR2 FQNEAQ come from the germline V gene (reference sequence). Germline trimming cut 6 bases from V and 5 bases from J; bases unmatched to any gene: 6. The V call is TRBV7-9, the J call TRBJ2-7; 8 bases are shared with TRBD1. Sequencing input: whole blood. The source is an adult who was a healthcare worker with PCR-confirmed SARS-CoV-2 infection or an uninfected control (not recorded which). As DNA, the CDR3 is TGTGCCAGCAGTCCGGACAGGGAACACGAGCAGTACTTC. It translates to CASSPDREHEQYF.